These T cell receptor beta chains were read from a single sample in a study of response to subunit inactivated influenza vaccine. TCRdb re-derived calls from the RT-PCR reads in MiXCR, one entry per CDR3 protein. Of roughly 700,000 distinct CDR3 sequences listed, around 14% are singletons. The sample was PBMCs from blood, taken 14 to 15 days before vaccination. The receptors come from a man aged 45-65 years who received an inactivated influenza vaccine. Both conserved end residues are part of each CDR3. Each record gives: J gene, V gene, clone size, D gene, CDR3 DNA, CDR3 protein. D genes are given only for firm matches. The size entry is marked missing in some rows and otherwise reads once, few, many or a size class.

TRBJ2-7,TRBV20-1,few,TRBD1,TGCAGTGCTAGGACGGGACAGGACCTCATCACCAGCCTCTACGAGCAGTACTTC,CSARTGQDLITSLYEQYF
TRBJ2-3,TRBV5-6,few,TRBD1,TGTGCCAGCAGCTTGTTGGGACAGGGGGTGGATACGCAGTATTTT,CASSLLGQGVDTQYF
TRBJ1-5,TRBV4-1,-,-,TGCGCCAGCAGCCAAGAAGCCAGAGCCAATCAGCCCCAGCATTTT,CASSQEARANQPQHF
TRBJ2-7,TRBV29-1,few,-,TGCAGCCCCCCCCGGTACAGCGTAGCACCCTACGAGCAGTACTTC,CSPPRYSVAPYEQYF
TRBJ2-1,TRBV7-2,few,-,TGTGCCAGCAGCTTAGTGCTAGCTGAGCAGTTCTTC,CASSLVLAEQFF
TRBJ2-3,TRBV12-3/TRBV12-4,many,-,TGTGCCAGCAGTTCCTCTCTCACAGATACGCAGTATTTT,CASSSSLTDTQYF
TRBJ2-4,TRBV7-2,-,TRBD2,TGTGCCAGCAGCAGACTAGCGGGAGTTCGCAACATTCAGTACTTC,CASSRLAGVRNIQYF
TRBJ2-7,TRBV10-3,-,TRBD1,TGTGCCATCAACATAGGACAGGGATCCTACGAGCAGTACTTC,CAINIGQGSYEQYF
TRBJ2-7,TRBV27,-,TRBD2,TGTGCCAGCGGTACAGCGGGAGTGAGTCGGTACGAGCAGTACTTC,CASGTAGVSRYEQYF
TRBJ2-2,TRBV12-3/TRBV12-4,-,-,TGTGCCAGCAGGAGGTCCGGGGAGCTGTTTTTT,CASRRSGELFF
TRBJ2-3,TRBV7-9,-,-,TGTGCCAGCAGCGTTATTGGGGGCAGGTCCGACGGCCATACGCAGTATTTT,CASSVIGGRSDGHTQYF
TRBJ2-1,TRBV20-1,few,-,TGCAGTGCTAGGAGCGATTCCTACAATGAGCAGTTCTTC,CSARSDSYNEQFF
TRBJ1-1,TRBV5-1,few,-,TGCGCCAGCAGCTCGACGGGGCGCGGGGGCACTGAAGCTTTCTTT,CASSSTGRGGTEAFF
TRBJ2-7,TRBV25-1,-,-,TGTGCCAGCACCCTTTCGGTGTGGCGGACAGGAGGTCCCGATGGGACTCCCTACGAGCAGTACTTC,CASTLSVWRTGGPDGTPYEQYF
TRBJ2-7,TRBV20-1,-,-,TGCAGTGCTTCCGGACTATCCTACACCTACGAGCAGTACTTC,CSASGLSYTYEQYF
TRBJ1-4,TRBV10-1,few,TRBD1,TGCGCCAGCAGTGTCGCCGGGACAGGTTCTGAAAAACTGTTTTTT,CASSVAGTGSEKLFF
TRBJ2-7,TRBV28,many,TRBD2,TGTGCCAGCAGTTTAGGGGTGACTAGCGGGTCTCGCTCCGACTCCTACGAGCAGTACTTC,CASSLGVTSGSRSDSYEQYF
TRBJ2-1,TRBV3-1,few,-,TGTGCCAGCAGCCAGACGGCAGGGGTTAGCCCTCGGTCTAATAATGAGCAGTTCTTC,CASSQTAGVSPRSNNEQFF
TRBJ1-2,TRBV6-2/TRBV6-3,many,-,TGTGCCAGCAGTTACGACAGAAACTATGGCTACACCTTC,CASSYDRNYGYTF
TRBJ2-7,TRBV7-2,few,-,TGTGCCAGCAGCGCCCGGGCTTCAGGCCACGAGCAGTACTTC,CASSARASGHEQYF
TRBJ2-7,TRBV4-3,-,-,TGCGCCAGCAGCCAAGGCGAATTCTACGAGCAGTACTTC,CASSQGEFYEQYF
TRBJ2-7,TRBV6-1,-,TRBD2,TGTGCCAGCAGTAGAACCGGTCTAGCGGGAGGCTACGAGCAGTACTTC,CASSRTGLAGGYEQYF
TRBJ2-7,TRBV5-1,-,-,TGCGCCAGCAGCCCCAGTAAATCCTACGAGCAGTACTTC,CASSPSKSYEQYF
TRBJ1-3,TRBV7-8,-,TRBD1,TGTGCCAGCAGCGCCGAGACAGGGGGCGCTGGAAACACCATATATTTT,CASSAETGGAGNTIYF
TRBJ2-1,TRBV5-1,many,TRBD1,TGCGCCAGCAGCTTGTGGGGACAGCCGTACAATGAGCAGTTCTTC,CASSLWGQPYNEQFF
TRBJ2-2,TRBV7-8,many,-,TGTGCCAGCAGCTTAGCGCCCTGGATGCGGAGTTTGGAGCTGTTTTTT,CASSLAPWMRSLELFF
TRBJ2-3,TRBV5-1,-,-,TGCGCCAGCAGCTTGAACCGGGGGCCAGATACGCAGTATTTT,CASSLNRGPDTQYF
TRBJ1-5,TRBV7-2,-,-,TGTGCCAGCAGCTTAGAATTGGGGAGCAATCAGCCCCAGCATTTT,CASSLELGSNQPQHF
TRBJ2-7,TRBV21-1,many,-,TGTGCCAGCAAAGGGAAGACCCTCGGCGAGCAGTACTTC,CASKGKTLGEQYF
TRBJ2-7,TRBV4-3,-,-,TGCGCCAGCAGCCAACTCTTGACGGGCGCGTATGAGCAGTACTTC,CASSQLLTGAYEQYF
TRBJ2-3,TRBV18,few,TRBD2,TGTGCCAGCTCACCACGGCGACTAGCGGGAGGAGGCTCCACAGATACGCAGTATTTT,CASSPRRLAGGGSTDTQYF
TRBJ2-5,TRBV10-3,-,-,TGTGCCATCAGTGAGTCTCCAGAAGAGACCCAGTACTTC,CAISESPEETQYF
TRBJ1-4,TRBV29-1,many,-,TGCAGCGTTGAAGATGGTGGGGCTAATGAAAAACTGTTTTTT,CSVEDGGANEKLFF
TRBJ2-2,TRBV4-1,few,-,TGCGCCAGCAGCCAAGATTTGGTTGGGACAACTGGTGCGAACACCGGGGAGCTGTTTTTT,CASSQDLVGTTGANTGELFF
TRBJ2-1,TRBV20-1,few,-,TGCAGTGCTAGACCTTACACCGGGACTGACTCCTACAATGAGCAGTTCTTC,CSARPYTGTDSYNEQFF
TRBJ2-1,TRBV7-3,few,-,TGTGCCAGCAGCTCAAGAGTAGGAGGAAGCTCCTACAATGAGCAGTTCTTC,CASSSRVGGSSYNEQFF
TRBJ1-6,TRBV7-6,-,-,TGTGCCAGCAGCTTAGCGGGGGGCCGGGATTCACCCCTCCACTTT,CASSLAGGRDSPLHF
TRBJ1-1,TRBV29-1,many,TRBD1,TGCAGCGTTGGAGACAGGGAGAACACTGAAGCTTTCTTT,CSVGDRENTEAFF
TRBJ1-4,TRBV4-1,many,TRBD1,TGCGCCAGCAGCCAAGATCCCGGGACAGGGGCCAATGAAAAACTGTTTTTT,CASSQDPGTGANEKLFF
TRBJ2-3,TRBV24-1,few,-,TGTGCCACCAGTCAAAGGGGGGCCAGCACAGATACGCAGTATTTT,CATSQRGASTDTQYF
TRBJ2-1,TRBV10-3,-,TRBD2,TGTGCCATCAGTGGGGGAGGGCCTCTGTTCTTC,CAISGGGPLFF
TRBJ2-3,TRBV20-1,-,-,TGCAGTGCTAGGTGGGACACTAGCACAGATACGCAGTATTTT,CSARWDTSTDTQYF
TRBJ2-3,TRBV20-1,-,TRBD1,TGCAGTGCTAGAGACCTGGGACAGGCTAGCACAGATACGCAGTATTTT,CSARDLGQASTDTQYF
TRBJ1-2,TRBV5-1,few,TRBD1,TGCGCCAGCAGACCAGTCAACAGGGGCCCGAACTATGGCTACACCTTC,CASRPVNRGPNYGYTF
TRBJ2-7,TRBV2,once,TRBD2,TGTGCCAGCAGTGTGTTAGCGGGAGGGCCGGGTGAGCAGTACTTC,CASSVLAGGPGEQYF
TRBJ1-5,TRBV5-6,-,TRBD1,TGTGCCAGCAGCTCGGGACAGGGGGCGGTGGGCAATCAGCCCCAGCATTTT,CASSSGQGAVGNQPQHF
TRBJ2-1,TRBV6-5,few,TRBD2,TGTGCCAGCAGTTCATTTAGCGGGAGATACAATGAGCAGTTCTTC,CASSSFSGRYNEQFF
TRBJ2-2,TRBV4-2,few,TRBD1,TGTGCCAGCAGCCAAGAATCCCCGACAGGGCCTGGGGCCAGCAGGGGGGAGCTGTTTTTT,CASSQESPTGPGASRGELFF
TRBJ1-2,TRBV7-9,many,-,TGTGCCAGCAGCCCGAGTTGGTCGGGGGATGGCTACACCTTC,CASSPSWSGDGYTF
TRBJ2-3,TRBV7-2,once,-,TGTGCCAGCAGCTCCCCATTTCGTACTAGCACAGATACGCAGTATTTT,CASSSPFRTSTDTQYF
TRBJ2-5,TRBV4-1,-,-,TGCGCCAGCAGCCAAGATTCCCTACCCATCTATCAAGAGACCCAGTACTTC,CASSQDSLPIYQETQYF
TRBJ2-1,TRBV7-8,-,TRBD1,TGTGCCAGCAGCCGGACAGGGGGCGCGGATAATGAGCAGTTCTTC,CASSRTGGADNEQFF
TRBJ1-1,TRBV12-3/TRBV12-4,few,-,TGTGCCAGCAGTTTTGCACGGATAACTGAAGCTTTCTTT,CASSFARITEAFF
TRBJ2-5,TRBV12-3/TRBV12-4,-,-,TGTGCCAGCAGTTTACAAGGAGAGACCCAGTACTTC,CASSLQGETQYF
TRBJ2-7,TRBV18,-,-,TGTGCCAGCTCCCGAGCTAAGACAGCCGAGCAGTACTTC,CASSRAKTAEQYF
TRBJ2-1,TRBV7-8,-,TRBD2,TGTGCCAGCAGCTTAGAAATTAGCGGGTCTCAATACAATGAGCAGTTCTTC,CASSLEISGSQYNEQFF
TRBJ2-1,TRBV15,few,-,TGTGCCACCAGCAGAGATCAGTTGGCGGCCCGTTACAATGAGCAGTTCTTC,CATSRDQLAARYNEQFF
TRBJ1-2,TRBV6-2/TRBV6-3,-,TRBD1,TGTGCCAGCAGTCCCGCAGGGGGCGATAGGTTCTATGGCTACACCTTC,CASSPAGGDRFYGYTF
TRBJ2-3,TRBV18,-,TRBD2,TGTGCCAGCTCAACTTCTAGCGGGATGGGCGATACGCAGTATTTT,CASSTSSGMGDTQYF
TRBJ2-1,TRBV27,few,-,TGTGCCAGCAGCCGCACTAAGGGCCTATACAATGAGCAGTTCTTC,CASSRTKGLYNEQFF